This entry describes one T cell receptor beta chain. The sample carries other DNA sequences with the same CDR3. This CDR3 spans 17 amino acids. Germline V gene lookup returns CDR1 SGHRS and CDR2 YFSETQ. The J segment lost 0 bases and the V segment lost 4 bases, leaving 8 bases of the junction unmatched. This entry is derived from a study of PD-L1 blockade in urothelial cancer. About the study: Every 3 weeks, patients received intravenous atezolizumab 1,200 mg, beginning 2014.

Clones were sequenced by immunoSEQ multiplex PCR, and TCRdb holds only the in-frame ones, with some missing. The sample yields tens of thousands of clones, approximately 86% seen once. As for time point: pretreatment peripheral blood. The material was PBMCs, obtained around atezolizumab (anti-PD-L1) treatment. This TCR derives from a man in his 60s with urothelial cancer. The V gene is TRBV5-1, the J gene TRBJ2-3; 10 nucleotides agree with TRBD1. The CDR3 loop is CASSPGQGRSSTDTQYF. CDR3 nucleotides: TGCGCCAGCAGCCCGGGACAGGGGCGCTCTAGCACAGATACGCAGTATTTT.